This T cell receptor (beta chain) was documented in a study of response to subunit inactivated influenza vaccine (dated by TCRdb to between 2017 and 2018). For the wider study: To follow how T cells responded to a trivalent subunit inactivated influenza vaccine, the researchers relied on deep quantitative profiling of the T cell receptor repertoire.

From a lookup of the germline V gene, CDR1 and CDR2 are SGHTA and FQGTGA. V sheds 4 bases and J sheds 3 bases, leaving 12 bases between their ends. The CDR3 measures 14 amino acids from cysteine to phenylalanine. CDR3 DNA only is kept here, 42 bases in frame from base 1. Overall results and qualifications from the work: According to the authors, only a limited number of new T cells may be recruited by each seasonal influenza vaccination.

Library preparation used RT-PCR. The sequencer listed for this sample is Illumina HiSeq 2500. TCRdb itself trimmed the public reads at Q25 with fastp, ran MiXCR and retained productive beta chains. Each entry merges the rows of one CDR3 protein and shows their most common DNA and genes. The sample table contains about 780,000 distinct CDR3 sequences; only one count was recorded for roughly 18% of them. The ten largest account for roughly 10% of the sample. There are a few counts of this clonotype. Its recognized antigen is unknown. No clone much larger than this one lies a single base away; base qualities are absent.

This receptor was identified in a man between 50 and 59 years old who received an inactivated influenza vaccine. Donor details come from another sample of the same person, matched by shared clones. The sequence links TRBV7-3 to TRBJ2-5; the D element could tentatively be TRBD1 or TRBD2, as 5 bases agree for each. This sample comprised PBMCs from blood, obtained roughly 5 days after vaccination. In nucleotide form, the sequence is TGTGCCAGCAGCTCGGGGACGGTGGAAGAGACCCAGTACTTC. Its protein is CASSSGTVEETQYF.